This T cell receptor beta chain was documented in a study of CD8 T cells in Susac syndrome. Trimming pared 2 bases from V and 3 bases from J, leaving 13 bases between. The CDR3 contains 14 residues. Germline CDR1 SQVTM, CDR2 ANQGSEA. Sequencing of TCR beta, carried out with a high-throughput approach, was applied to CD8+ and CD4+ T cells from the blood. Controls were age- and sex-matched healthy donors. An input of about 0.5 to 1 ug of RNA was subjected to reverse transcription using random hexamers. Coverage of TCR beta CDR3 amplification by immunoSEQ multiplex PCR extended to 54 Vbeta and 13 Jbeta. MiXCR, run by TCRdb on the immunoSEQ multiplex PCR reads, gives a single entry per CDR3 protein. Of more than 75,000 distinct CDR3 sequences detected, around 94% appear once; the ten largest clones hold 0.26%.

The chain uses TRBV29-1 and TRBJ1-2; D possibly corresponds to TRBD1 (6 bases). This TCR came from a human donor in good health. The sample was CD8+ T cells from PBMCs. The DNA for the CDR3 is TGCAGCGTTGAAACGGCGAGGGGGGACTATGGCTACACCTTC. Its protein is CSVETARGDYGYTF. Combining the CDR3 with reference TRBV29-1 and TRBJ1-2 gives the whole variable domain SAVISQKPSRDICQRGTSLTIQCQVDSQVTMMFWYRQQPGQSLTLIATANQGSEATYESGFVIDKFPISRPNLTFSTLTVSNMSPEDSSIYLCSVETARGDYGYTFGSGTRLTVV.